Described below is a single T cell receptor (beta chain) sequence and its context. Its antigen is unidentified. These data originate in a study of vaccination effects on CD4 cells after COVID-19. The overall study: It was two doses of either the BNT162b2 or mRNA-1273 vaccine that participants received. Samples from a couple of convalescent patients were given 16 days and one week before vaccination.

Using immunoSEQ multiplex PCR, the repertoire was profiled, and TCRdb retains in-frame clones only, with some absent. Of approximately 50,000 clones listed, 76% are singletons. Trimming removed 0 bases at V and 5 bases at J, with 8 bases between. CDR3 length equals 13 residues. Per the germline V gene, CDR1 is SGHTS and CDR2 is YDEGEE. Study-wide results and limits: Clonal contraction was marked in infection- and vaccine-induced clones late after vaccination.

Scientists isolated CD4+ T cells after a roughly 10-day culture period ended. The chain uses TRBV5-8 and TRBJ1-1; D is ambiguous. This TCR was sampled from a human donor who had a prior SARS-CoV-2 infection. The specimen comprised CD4+ T cells from PBMCs cultured without peptide, sampled before COVID-19 vaccination. The DNA of the CDR3 is TGTGCCAGCAGCTTGGACCCGGAGACTGAAGCTTTCTTT. The encoded protein is CASSLDPETEAFF. The full variable domain, rest sourced from reference TRBV5-8 and TRBJ1-1, is EAGVTQSPTHLIKTRGQQATLRCSPISGHTSVYWYQQALGLGLQFLLWYDEGEERNRGNFPPRFSGRQFPNYSSELNVNALELEDSALYLCASSLDPETEAFFGQGTRLTVV.